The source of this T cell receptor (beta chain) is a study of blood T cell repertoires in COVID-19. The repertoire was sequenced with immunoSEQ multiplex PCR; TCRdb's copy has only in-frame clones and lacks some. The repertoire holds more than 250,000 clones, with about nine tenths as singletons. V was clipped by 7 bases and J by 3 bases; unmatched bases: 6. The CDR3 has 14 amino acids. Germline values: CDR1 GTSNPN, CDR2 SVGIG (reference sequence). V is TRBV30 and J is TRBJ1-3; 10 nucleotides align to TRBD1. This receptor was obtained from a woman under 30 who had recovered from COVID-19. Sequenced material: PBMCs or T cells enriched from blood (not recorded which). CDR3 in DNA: TGTGCCTCAGAGACAGGGGGCGGTGGAAACACCATATATTTT. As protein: CASETGGGGNTIYF. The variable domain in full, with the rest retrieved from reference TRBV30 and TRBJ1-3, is SQTIHQWPATLVQPVGSPLSLECTVEGTSNPNLYWYRQAAGRGLQLLFYSVGIGQISSEVPQNLSASRPQDRQFILSSKKLLLSDSGFYLCASETGGGGNTIYFGEGSWLTVV.